Below, 30 T cell receptor beta chains from the same sample are listed, as sequenced in a study of T cell responses to AZD1222 COVID-19 vaccine. The method was immunoSEQ multiplex PCR; TCRdb's version includes in-frame clones alone and lacks a portion of them. The data show under 150,000 clones, with around 90% seen just once and 1.5% to 2% held by the top ten. The sequenced sample was peripheral blood, obtained 28 days after the second AZD1222 dose. Receptor source: an adult who received the AZD1222 COVID-19 vaccine.

V is TRBV3-1 (or the pseudogene TRBV3-2) and J is TRBJ2-5; 8 nucleotides line up with TRBD2. The trim removed 5 bases at V and 2 bases at J, leaving 4 bases unmatched. Germline V CDR1 and CDR2: LGHDT, YNNKEL (reference sequence). This CDR3 has 14 amino acids. DNA of the CDR3: TGTGCCAGCAGCATCCGGGGGGGACAAGAGACCCAGTACTTC. Amino acids: CASSIRGGQETQYF.

This clone was picked up one time. The chain joins TRBV6-2 or TRBV6-3 to TRBJ2-7; 7 positions agree with TRBD2. In germline, CDR1 is MNHEY, CDR2 SVGEGT. The CDR3 loop spans 14 amino acids. The V and J ends lost 0 bases and 2 bases, in that order; junction bases with no gene match: 1. CDR3: CASSYSRGAYEQYV. In DNA form, the CDR3 reads TGTGCCAGCAGTTACTCCCGGGGGGCCTACGAGCAGTACGTC.

The rearrangement joins TRBV5-8 to TRBJ2-7; D may be TRBD1 (6 bases). CDR1 is SGHTS and CDR2 is YDEGEE in the germline V gene. CDR3 length: 12 residues. V was cut by 5 bases and J by 7 bases, with 13 bases left in between. The CDR3 bases are TGTGCCAGCAGGCGACAGGTCGGAGAGCAGTACGTC. It encodes CASRRQVGEQYV.

CDR3 protein: CASSYSTSGGYEQFF. The CDR3 nucleotides are TGTGCCAGCAGTTACTCGACTAGCGGGGGTTATGAGCAGTTCTTC. The genes are TRBV6-5 and TRBJ2-1; 12 bases map to TRBD2. Trimming cost V 0 bases and J 8 bases; bases outside gene matches: 2. The CDR3 loop spans 15 amino acids. Germline assignment: CDR1 MNHEY and CDR2 SVGAGI.

The chain joins TRBV6-5 to TRBJ2-2; TRBD1 agrees at 8 bases. The CDR3 consists of 14 residues. Germline V CDR1 and CDR2: MNHEY, SVGAGI. The junction had 2 bases not matched to a gene; V was cut back by 6 bases and J by 2 bases. CDR3 DNA sequence: TGTGCCAGCAGACAGGGGGGAAACACCGGGGAGCTGTTTTTT. Its protein is CASRQGGNTGELFF.

The genes are TRBV4-1 and TRBJ1-1; tentatively, D is TRBD1 (6 bases). This CDR3 is 15 amino acids long. The V gene's germline CDR1 is MGHRA and CDR2 YSYEKL. V was pared by 3 bases and J by 7 bases, with 18 bases between. CDR3 nucleotide sequence: TGCGCCAGCAGCCACGCCCGGGACATACGGGATGAAGCTTTCTTT. Translated, it gives CASSHARDIRDEAFF.

Of note for this clone: Distinct nucleotide sequences in the sample also encode this CDR3. This chain joins TRBV14 and TRBJ1-2; D not certain. Germline-derived CDR1 and CDR2 are SGHDN and FVKESK. Trimming removed 1 base at V and 5 bases at J, with 5 bases between. The CDR3 totals 12 residues. CDR3 region: CASSQGRYGYTF. CDR3 DNA sequence: TGTGCCAGCAGCCAAGGGCGGTATGGCTACACCTTC.

This chain joins TRBV30 and TRBJ1-6; 7 positions match TRBD1. From germline, CDR1 is GTSNPN and CDR2 SVGIG (reference sequence). The CDR3 extends over 13 amino acids. Trimming at V came to 8 bases and at J to 7 bases, leaving 8 bases not matched to a gene. This chain's CDR3 is CARGKGANSPLHF. For the CDR3, the DNA is TGTGCCCGGGGGAAGGGGGCGAATTCACCCCTCCACTTT.

This chain joins TRBV5-4 and TRBJ2-4, with D hard to call. CDR1 and CDR2 from the germline V gene are SGHNT and YYREEE (reference sequence). The CDR3 contains 12 residues. The V end lost 0 bases, the J end lost 7 bases, and 5 bases lay between the germline ends. The chain's CDR3 is CASSLEGNIQYF. The CDR3 DNA follows: TGTGCCAGCAGCTTGGAAGGGAACATTCAGTACTTC.

The V call is TRBV19, the J call TRBJ1-5; possibly TRBD1 for D (5 bases). Per the germline V gene, CDR1 is LNHDA and CDR2 is SQIVND (reference sequence). Trimming removed 4 bases at V and 4 bases at J, with 11 bases between. The CDR3 is 14 residues long. The CDR3, as DNA: TGTGCCAGTAGTACCCAGGGAGGAAATCAGCCCCAGCATTTT. Translation gives CASSTQGGNQPQHF.

The CDR3 protein is CASSQRQHTGELFF. The CDR3 nucleotides are TGTGCCAGCAGTCAAAGACAACACACCGGGGAGCTGTTTTTT. This rearrangement joins TRBV6-5 to TRBJ2-2; no clear D gene. Trimming pared 5 bases from V and 3 bases from J, leaving 10 bases between. There are 14 residues in the CDR3. Germline CDR1 and CDR2: MNHEY and SVGAGI.

This chain joins TRBV7-9 and TRBJ2-2, with 10 bases matching TRBD1. The CDR3 is 15 residues long. Per the germline V gene, CDR1 is SEHNR and CDR2 is FQNEAQ (reference sequence). The junction had 5 bases not matched to a gene; V was cut back by 5 bases and J by 5 bases. CDR3 residues: CASSLDRGRTGELFF. CDR3 DNA: TGTGCCAGCAGCCTCGACAGGGGGCGAACCGGGGAGCTGTTTTTT. The full variable domain, with the rest looked up from reference TRBV7-9 and TRBJ2-2, is DTGVSQNPRHKITKRGQNVTFRCDPISEHNRLYWYRQTLGQGPEFLTYFQNEAQLEKSRLLSDRFSAERPKGSFSTLEIQRTEQGDSAMYLCASSLDRGRTGELFFGEGSRLTVL.

V gene TRBV10-3 combines with J gene TRBJ2-7; TRBD2 matches 11 bases. Germline V gives CDR1 ENHRY, CDR2 SYGVKD. J was trimmed by 5 bases and V by 4 bases; bases with no gene match: 10. The CDR3 has 16 residues. CDR3 coding DNA: TGTGCCATCAGTGCCCCCGCGGGACTAGCGGAGCACGAGCAGTACGTC. It is translated as CAISAPAGLAEHEQYV.

This clone appeared a few times. The V gene is TRBV5-6, the J gene TRBJ1-1, with D possibly TRBD1 on 5 matching bases. Deletions cut 4 bases from V and 11 bases from J, with 18 bases between. This CDR3 is 13 amino acids long. The germline CDR1 and CDR2 sequences are SGHDT and YYEEEE. The CDR3 reads CASSPRGYERAFF. The CDR3 DNA is TGTGCCAGCAGCCCCCGGGGGTATGAAAGGGCTTTCTTT.

The rearrangement links TRBV9 to TRBJ2-1, with 7 nucleotides matching TRBD1. CDR3 size: 18 residues. Germline-derived CDR1 and CDR2 are SGDLS and YYNGEE. Trimming removed 1 base from V and 2 bases from J; junction bases left unmatched: 12. For the CDR3, the DNA is TGTGCCAGCAGCGTACCACGAGATGACAGGGTTGCCTACAATGAGCAGTTCTTC. This sequence encodes CASSVPRDDRVAYNEQFF.

CDR3 in DNA: TGTGCCAGCAGTTCGGGACCGGGGGGGGAGCAGTACTTC. Amino acid sequence: CASSSGPGGEQYF. This chain uses TRBV12-3 or TRBV12-4 with TRBJ2-7; TRBD2 agrees at 8 bases. This CDR3 is built from 13 residues. The J segment lost 7 bases and the V segment lost 4 bases, leaving 6 bases of the junction unmatched.

The chain links TRBV10-3 to TRBJ2-5; perhaps TRBD1 as D (5 bases). Germline CDR1 is ENHRY and CDR2 is SYGVKD. V lost 0 bases to trimming and J lost 0 bases, with 8 bases between them. This CDR3 is 15 amino acids long. CDR3 DNA sequence: TGTGCCATCAGTGAGTCAACGACAGACCAAGAGACCCAGTACTTC. Its protein product is CAISESTTDQETQYF.

V and J are TRBV27 and TRBJ1-5, with no clear D. V lost 6 bases and J lost 0, with 6 bases in between. The germline CDR1 and CDR2 sequences are MNHEY and SMNVEV (reference sequence). This CDR3 is built from 13 residues. CDR3 in amino acids: CASSWNSNQPQHF. CDR3 in DNA: TGTGCCAGCAGCTGGAATAGCAATCAGCCCCAGCATTTT.

V is TRBV30 and J is TRBJ2-5; possible D gene TRBD1, 6 bases. V lost 4 bases to trimming and J lost 5 bases, with 17 bases between them. CDR1 is GTSNPN and CDR2 is SVGIG in the germline V gene (reference sequence). CDR3 length: 14 residues. CDR3 DNA sequence: TGTGCCTGGACCCCGGTCACAGGGTGGGAGACCCAGTACTTC. Translation: CAWTPVTGWETQYF. Supplemented by reference TRBV30 and TRBJ2-5, the full variable domain reads SQTIHQWPATLVQPVGSPLSLECTVEGTSNPNLYWYRQAAGRGLQLLFYSVGIGQISSEVPQNLSASRPQDRQFILSSKKLLLSDSGFYLCAWTPVTGWETQYFGPGTRLLVL.

V and J are TRBV9 and TRBJ1-3; no reliable D call. The V end lost 0 bases, the J end lost 0 bases, and 7 bases lay between the germline ends. Germline assignment: CDR1 SGDLS and CDR2 YYNGEE. The CDR3 has 15 residues. CDR3 in DNA: TGTGCCAGCAGCGTAGGGATCCTCTCTGGAAACACCATATATTTT. Protein: CASSVGILSGNTIYF.

The V call is TRBV5-4, the J call TRBJ1-2; D not certain. The ends were cut back, 2 bases at V and 4 bases at J, with 12 bases in the middle. The V gene's germline CDR1 is SGHNT and CDR2 YYREEE (reference sequence). The CDR3 covers 14 residues. DNA for the CDR3: TGTGCCAGCAGCTTTTCGGGATCGACCTATGGCTACACCTTC. The encoded protein is CASSFSGSTYGYTF.

This clone has more than one count but fewer than ten. The CDR3 region has the DNA TGTGCTAGTGGTTTGGTACTAGCGGGAGGCCCTGAGACCCAGTACTTC. Its translation is CASGLVLAGGPETQYF. The chain combines TRBV12-5 with TRBJ2-5, with TRBD2 matching 12 bases. Germline V gene sequence: CDR1 LGHNT, CDR2 FRNRAP. This CDR3 comprises 16 residues. V lost 0 bases, J lost 5 bases, and 4 bases stayed unmatched.

The chain employs TRBV5-1 and TRBJ2-5; 9 nucleotides align to TRBD2. The CDR3 spans 15 residues. J was trimmed by 4 bases and V by 4 bases; bases with no gene match: 8. The germline V gene encodes CDR1 SGHRS and CDR2 YFSETQ. The CDR3 protein is CASSVSSGVGETQYF. CDR3 nucleotide sequence: TGCGCCAGCAGCGTATCTAGCGGGGTGGGAGAGACCCAGTACTTC.

The gene calls are TRBV6-1 and TRBJ2-6; D may be TRBD2 (5 bases). Trimming shortened V by 3 bases and J by 3 bases, and 9 bases separated the two germline ends. Germline CDR1 and CDR2: MNHNS and SASEGT. The CDR3 runs 15 residues. The CDR3 nucleotides read TGTGCCAGCAGTGACGGGATAATTGGGGCCAACGTCCTGACTTTC. Encoded protein: CASSDGIIGANVLTF.

This clone was seen only once. The gene calls are TRBV7-2 and TRBJ2-7; TRBD2 is a possible D gene (6 bases). The CDR3 length is 16 residues. The V gene lost 5 bases and the J gene lost 4 bases, with 21 bases spanning the gap. Germline V gives CDR1 SGHTA, CDR2 FQGNSA. The CDR3 is CASSLYVGTPEYEQYF. The CDR3 DNA reads TGTGCCAGCAGCCTCTACGTCGGGACTCCTGAATACGAGCAGTACTTC. The entire variable domain, with the rest obtained from reference TRBV7-2 and TRBJ2-7, is as follows: GAGVSQSPSNKVTEKGKDVELRCDPISGHTALYWYRQSLGQGLEFLIYFQGNSAPDKSGLPSDRFSAERTGGSVSTLTIQRTQQEDSAVYLCASSLYVGTPEYEQYFGPGTRLTVT.

The V and J genes are TRBV12-3 or TRBV12-4 and TRBJ2-2; D may correspond to TRBD1 or TRBD2 (5 bases each). CDR3 size: 13 residues. V gave up 3 bases and J gave up 8 bases, with 10 bases separating them. The CDR3 sequence is CASSFSGQGELFF. The CDR3 DNA is TGTGCCAGCAGTTTTTCGGGGCAGGGGGAGCTGTTTTTT.

The chain recombines TRBV25-1 with TRBJ1-6, with TRBD1 identical over 7 bases. The CDR3 runs 15 residues. Trimming cost V 1 base and J 10 bases; bases outside gene matches: 7. Germline values: CDR1 MGHDK, CDR2 SYGVNS. Written as DNA, the CDR3 is TGTGCCAGCAGTGAATCCGCCAGGGGGTTATCACCCCTCCACTTT. Its translation is CASSESARGLSPLHF.

This clone has only a few counts. This sequence joins TRBV5-1 and TRBJ1-1; D is unclear. CDR1 and CDR2 (germline): SGHRS, YFSETQ. Trimming shortened V by 0 bases and J by 4 bases, and 10 bases separated the two germline ends. The CDR3 totals 14 residues. The CDR3 nucleotides read TGCGCCAGCAGCTTGGAGGGCTTAAGCACTGAAGCTTTCTTT. As protein: CASSLEGLSTEAFF. Variable domain in full (rest from reference TRBV5-1 and TRBJ1-1): KAGVTQTPRYLIKTRGQQVTLSCSPISGHRSVSWYQQTPGQGLQFLFEYFSETQRNKGNFPGRFSGRQFSNSRSEMNVSTLELGDSALYLCASSLEGLSTEAFFGQGTRLTVV.

The CDR3 reads CASSLSRGNTEAFF. CDR3 DNA: TGTGCCAGCAGCTTGAGTAGGGGGAACACTGAAGCTTTCTTT. The V call is TRBV5-4, the J call TRBJ1-1; tentative D call: TRBD1 (5 bases). The germline CDR1 and CDR2 sequences are SGHNT and YYREEE (reference sequence). The CDR3 contains 14 residues. Trimming cost V 1 base and J 1 base, with 8 bases left between them.

This clone was seen a single time. In nucleotides, the CDR3 is TGTGCCAGCAGTGAGTCGTTCGACCCCTCCTACGAGCAGTACTTC. This sequence encodes CASSESFDPSYEQYF. The V and J genes are TRBV2 and TRBJ2-7, with D uncertain. Trimming cost V 3 bases and J 0 bases, with 12 bases left between them. The CDR3 consists of 15 residues. Germline V gene data show CDR1 as SNHLY and CDR2 as FYNNEI.